Shown below are 9 T cell receptor beta chains from a single sample sequenced in a study of cytomegalovirus exposure and HLA in healthy donors. Researchers ran the PCR with 60 Vbeta and 13 Jbeta primers. Produced via immunoSEQ multiplex PCR; TCRdb's table is partial and in-frame only. The repertoire holds approximately 100,000 clones, over 9% seen once, with approximately 6% in the top ten. Sequencing was performed on PBMCs. These receptors came from a man aged 35-49 years in good health and CMV-seropositive.

V gene TRBV13 combines with J gene TRBJ2-5, with 8 bases identical to TRBD1. The CDR3 sequence is 17 residues long. V gave up 5 bases and J gave up 5 bases; unmatched junction bases: 16. Germline assignment: CDR1 PRHDT and CDR2 FYEKMQ (reference sequence). The chain's CDR3 is CASSLTSQGAIGETQYF. The CDR3 DNA reads as TGTGCCAGCAGCCTCACCTCCCAGGGGGCGATAGGTGAGACCCAGTACTTC.

The CDR3 coding sequence is TGTGCCACCAGGGGAAGGAGGGGAAATGAAAAACTGTTTTTT. Translating gives CATRGRRGNEKLFF. The chain joins TRBV15 to TRBJ1-4, with a weak D call TRBD1 (5 bases). V was trimmed by 6 bases and J by 5 bases, leaving 13 bases between them. Germline CDR1 reads LNHNV; CDR2 reads YYDKDF (reference sequence). The CDR3 has 14 amino acids.

This clone has just a few counts. The V and J genes are TRBV5-1 and TRBJ1-1, with D maybe TRBD1 (5 bases). The V and J ends lost 0 bases and 8 bases respectively, with 14 bases between them. The CDR3 runs 14 residues. The germline V gene encodes CDR1 SGHRS and CDR2 YFSETQ. The CDR3 loop reads CASSLAVGGGEAFF. CDR3 nucleotide sequence: TGCGCCAGCAGCTTGGCCGTGGGGGGAGGAGAAGCTTTCTTT.

This chain joins TRBV11-3 and TRBJ2-1; 7 bases line up with TRBD2. Germline values: CDR1 SGHNT, CDR2 YENEEA. Trimming at V came to 5 bases and at J to 8 bases, leaving 9 bases not matched to a gene. This CDR3 comprises 14 residues. In DNA, the CDR3 is TGTGCCAGCAGCCTTCAAGGACTAGTCGATGAGCAGTTCTTC. Translation: CASSLQGLVDEQFF.

This clone was detected only a few times. This sample also contains other DNA sequences that code for the same CDR3. The J gene is TRBJ1-5, the V gene TRBV9, with D hard to call. CDR1 and CDR2 (germline): SGDLS, YYNGEE. V was clipped by 0 bases and J by 6 bases, with 7 bases between them. The CDR3 extends over 13 amino acids. Here the CDR3 reads CASSVDGVQPQHF. As DNA, the CDR3 is TGTGCCAGCAGCGTAGATGGAGTTCAGCCCCAGCATTTT.

This clone has only a few counts. This chain links TRBV4-3 with TRBJ1-1; D gene ambiguous. Germline assignment: CDR1 LGHNA and CDR2 YSLEER. There are 13 residues in the CDR3. With 2 bases removed from V and 5 bases from J, the gap between germline ends came to 9 bases. CDR3 DNA sequence: TGCGCCAGCAGCCAACAAACAGATACTGAAGCTTTCTTT. It translates to CASSQQTDTEAFF.

J is TRBJ2-7 and V is TRBV4-3, with TRBD2 matching over 10 bases. V was pared by 0 bases and J by 0 bases, with 8 bases of the junction left unmatched. Germline V gene data show CDR1 as LGHNA and CDR2 as YSLEER. The CDR3 runs 18 residues. The CDR3 spells CASSQDLPLAGASYEQYF. The CDR3, as DNA: TGCGCCAGCAGCCAAGATCTCCCCCTAGCGGGGGCCTCCTACGAGCAGTACTTC.

Only a few counts were recorded for this clone. The genes are TRBV11-2 and TRBJ2-5; 9 nucleotides match TRBD1. V lost 4 bases and J lost 4; bases outside the gene matches: 7. Germline V CDR1 and CDR2: SGHAT, FQNNGV. CDR3 size: 15 residues. CDR3 sequence (DNA): TGTGCCAGCAGCTGGGGGACAGGGATAGGAGAGACCCAGTACTTC. As protein: CASSWGTGIGETQYF.

The gene calls are TRBV18 and TRBJ1-2; TRBD1 might be the D (6 bases). The CDR3 contains 16 residues. CDR1 is KGHSH and CDR2 is LQKENI in the germline V gene. V lost 2 bases and J lost 2, with 15 bases in between. CDR3 sequence: CASSPIVGAFNYGYTF. Here the CDR3 DNA reads TGTGCCAGCTCACCAATCGTGGGGGCATTCAACTATGGCTACACCTTC.